This T cell receptor (beta chain) stems from a study of cytomegalovirus exposure and HLA in healthy donors. This CDR3 comprises 15 residues. With 3 bases clipped from V and 7 bases from J, the junction kept 6 bases outside the gene matches. The V gene's germline CDR1 is KGHSH and CDR2 LQKENI. Amplification used 60 Vbeta primers and 13 Jbeta primers. Sequencing was performed with immunoSEQ multiplex PCR; in TCRdb, only in-frame clones are kept and a portion is missing. The table records 220,000 or so clones, about 77% of them present only once. The origin of this receptor is a woman in her twenties or thirties in good health and CMV-seronegative. Sequencing was carried out using PBMCs. The rearrangement joins TRBV18 to TRBJ2-7, with 13 bases aligning to TRBD2. In DNA form, the CDR3 reads TGTGCCAGCTCACCTGCAGGGACTAGCGGGGTTGAGCAGTACTTC. Residues: CASSPAGTSGVEQYF. The variable domain in full, completed from reference TRBV18 and TRBJ2-7, reads NAGVMQNPRHLVRRRGQEARLRCSPMKGHSHVYWYRQLPEEGLKFMVYLQKENIIDESGMPKERFSAEFPKEGPSILRIQQVVRGDSAAYFCASSPAGTSGVEQYFGPGTRLTVT.